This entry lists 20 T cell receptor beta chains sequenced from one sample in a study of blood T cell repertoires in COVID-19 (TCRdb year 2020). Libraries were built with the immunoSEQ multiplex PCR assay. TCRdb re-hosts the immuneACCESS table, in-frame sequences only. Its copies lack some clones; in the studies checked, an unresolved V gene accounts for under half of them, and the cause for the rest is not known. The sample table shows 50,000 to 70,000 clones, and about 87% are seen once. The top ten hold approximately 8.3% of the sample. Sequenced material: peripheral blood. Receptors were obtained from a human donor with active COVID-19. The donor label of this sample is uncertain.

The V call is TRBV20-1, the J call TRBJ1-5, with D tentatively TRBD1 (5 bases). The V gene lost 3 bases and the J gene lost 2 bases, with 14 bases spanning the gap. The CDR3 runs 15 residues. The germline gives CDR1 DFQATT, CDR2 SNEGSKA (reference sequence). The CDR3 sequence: CSASGGTRGNQPQHF. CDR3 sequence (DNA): TGCAGTGCTAGTGGCGGGACGCGAGGCAATCAGCCCCAGCATTTT.

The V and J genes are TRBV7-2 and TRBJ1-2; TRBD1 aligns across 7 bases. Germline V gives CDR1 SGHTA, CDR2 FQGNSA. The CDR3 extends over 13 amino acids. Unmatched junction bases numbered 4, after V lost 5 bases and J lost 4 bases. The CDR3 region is CASSSTGAYGYTF. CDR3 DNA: TGTGCCAGCAGCAGTACAGGGGCCTATGGCTACACCTTC.

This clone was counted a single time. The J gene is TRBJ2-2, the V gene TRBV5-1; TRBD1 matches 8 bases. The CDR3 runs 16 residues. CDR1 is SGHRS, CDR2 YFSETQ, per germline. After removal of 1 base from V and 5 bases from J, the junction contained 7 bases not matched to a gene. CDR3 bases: TGCGCCAGCAGCTTGACCCAGGGGGCGCCAACCGGGGAGCTGTTTTTT. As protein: CASSLTQGAPTGELFF. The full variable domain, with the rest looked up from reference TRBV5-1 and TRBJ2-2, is KAGVTQTPRYLIKTRGQQVTLSCSPISGHRSVSWYQQTPGQGLQFLFEYFSETQRNKGNFPGRFSGRQFSNSRSEMNVSTLELGDSALYLCASSLTQGAPTGELFFGEGSRLTVL.

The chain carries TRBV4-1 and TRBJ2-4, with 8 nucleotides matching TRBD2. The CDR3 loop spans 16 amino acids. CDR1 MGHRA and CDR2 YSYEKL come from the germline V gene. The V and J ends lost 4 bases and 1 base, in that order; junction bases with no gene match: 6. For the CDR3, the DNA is TGCGCCAGCAGCCCAGGCGGGGGGAGGGCCAAAAACATTCAGTACTTC. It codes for CASSPGGGRAKNIQYF.

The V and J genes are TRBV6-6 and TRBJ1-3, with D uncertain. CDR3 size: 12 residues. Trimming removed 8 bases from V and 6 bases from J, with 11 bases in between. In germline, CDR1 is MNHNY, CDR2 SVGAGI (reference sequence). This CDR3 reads CASPGEENTIYF. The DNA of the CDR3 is TGTGCCAGCCCCGGGGAAGAAAACACCATATATTTT.

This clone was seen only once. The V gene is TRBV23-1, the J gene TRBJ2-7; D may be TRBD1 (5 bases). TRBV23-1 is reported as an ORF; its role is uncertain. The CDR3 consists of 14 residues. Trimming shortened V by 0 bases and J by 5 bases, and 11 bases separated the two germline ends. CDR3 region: CASSQSIPRDEQYF. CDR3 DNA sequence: TGCGCCAGCAGTCAATCAATTCCCAGGGACGAGCAGTACTTC.

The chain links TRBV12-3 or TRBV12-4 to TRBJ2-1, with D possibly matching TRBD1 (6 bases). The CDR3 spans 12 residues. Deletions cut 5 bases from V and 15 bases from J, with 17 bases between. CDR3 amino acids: CASSQRDNRPFF. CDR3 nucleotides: TGTGCCAGCAGTCAACGGGACAACAGGCCGTTCTTC.

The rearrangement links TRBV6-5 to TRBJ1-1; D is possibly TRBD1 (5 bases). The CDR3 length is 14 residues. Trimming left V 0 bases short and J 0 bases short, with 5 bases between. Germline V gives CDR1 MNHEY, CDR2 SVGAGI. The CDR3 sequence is CASSYSTVNTEAFF. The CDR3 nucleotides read TGTGCCAGCAGTTACTCGACAGTGAACACTGAAGCTTTCTTT.

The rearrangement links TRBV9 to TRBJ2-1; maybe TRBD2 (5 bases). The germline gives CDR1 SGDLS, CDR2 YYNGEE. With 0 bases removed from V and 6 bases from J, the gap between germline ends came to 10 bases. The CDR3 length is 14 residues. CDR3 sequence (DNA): TGTGCCAGCAGCGTAGTTCCAACTAGCAATGAGCAGTTCTTC. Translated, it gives CASSVVPTSNEQFF.

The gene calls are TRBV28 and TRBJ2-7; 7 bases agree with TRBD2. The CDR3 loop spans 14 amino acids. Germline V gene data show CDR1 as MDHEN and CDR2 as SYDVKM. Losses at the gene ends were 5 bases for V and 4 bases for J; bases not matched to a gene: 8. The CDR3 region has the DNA TGTGCCAGCAGTCTTGGGGTAGCGGGTTACGAGCAGTACTTC. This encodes CASSLGVAGYEQYF.

This chain's CDR3 is CASSKVSRGLYGANVLTF. Here the CDR3 DNA reads TGTGCCAGCAGCAAAGTCTCGCGGGGGCTATACGGGGCCAACGTCCTGACTTTC. The V gene is TRBV21-1, the J gene TRBJ2-6; the table's D call, TRBD2, was not checked against the DNA. TRBV21-1 is classified as a pseudogene. The CDR3 runs to 18 residues.

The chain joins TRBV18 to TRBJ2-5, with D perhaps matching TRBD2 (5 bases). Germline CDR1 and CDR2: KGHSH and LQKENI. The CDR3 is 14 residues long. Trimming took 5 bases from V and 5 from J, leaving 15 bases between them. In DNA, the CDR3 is TGTGCCAGCTCAGGCGAAGTCGGGGTTGAGACCCAGTACTTC. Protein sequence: CASSGEVGVETQYF.

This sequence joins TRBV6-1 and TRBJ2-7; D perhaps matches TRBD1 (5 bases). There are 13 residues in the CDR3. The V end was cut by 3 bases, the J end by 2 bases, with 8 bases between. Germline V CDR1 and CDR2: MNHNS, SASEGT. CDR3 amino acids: CASSDRATYEQYF. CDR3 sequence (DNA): TGTGCCAGCAGTGACAGGGCTACCTACGAGCAGTACTTC.

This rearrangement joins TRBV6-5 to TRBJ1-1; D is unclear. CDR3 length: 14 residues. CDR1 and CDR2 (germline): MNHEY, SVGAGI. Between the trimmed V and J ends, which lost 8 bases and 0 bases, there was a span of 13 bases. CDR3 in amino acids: CASGMRGMNTEAFF. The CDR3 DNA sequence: TGTGCCAGCGGGATGCGGGGAATGAACACTGAAGCTTTCTTT.

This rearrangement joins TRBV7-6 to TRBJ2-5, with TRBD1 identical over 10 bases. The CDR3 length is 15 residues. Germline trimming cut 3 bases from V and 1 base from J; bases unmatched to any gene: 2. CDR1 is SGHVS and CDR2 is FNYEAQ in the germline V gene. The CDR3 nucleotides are TGTGCCAGCAGCTTCGGACAGGGGGGCCAAGAGACCCAGTACTTC. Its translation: CASSFGQGGQETQYF.

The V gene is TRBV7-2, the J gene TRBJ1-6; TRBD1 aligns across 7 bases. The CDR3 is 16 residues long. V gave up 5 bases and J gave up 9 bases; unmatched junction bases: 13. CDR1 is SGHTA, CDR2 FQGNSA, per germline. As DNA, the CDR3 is TGTGCCAGCAGCCCCAGGACAGGTCGGTGGGGTTCACCCCTCCACTTT. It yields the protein CASSPRTGRWGSPLHF.

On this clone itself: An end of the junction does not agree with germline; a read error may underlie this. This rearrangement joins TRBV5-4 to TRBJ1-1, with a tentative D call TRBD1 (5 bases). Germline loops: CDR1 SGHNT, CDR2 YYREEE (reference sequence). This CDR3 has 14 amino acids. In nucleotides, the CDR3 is TGTGCCAGCTGCTTCGGGGGAATGAACACTGAAGCTTTCTTT. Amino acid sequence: CASCFGGMNTEAFF.

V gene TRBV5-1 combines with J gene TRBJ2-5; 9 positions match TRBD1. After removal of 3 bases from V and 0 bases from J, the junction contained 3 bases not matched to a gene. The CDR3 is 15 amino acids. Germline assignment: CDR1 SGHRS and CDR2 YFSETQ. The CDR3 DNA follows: TGCGCCAGCAGCTCCCGGGACAGGGACCAAGAGACCCAGTACTTC. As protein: CASSSRDRDQETQYF.

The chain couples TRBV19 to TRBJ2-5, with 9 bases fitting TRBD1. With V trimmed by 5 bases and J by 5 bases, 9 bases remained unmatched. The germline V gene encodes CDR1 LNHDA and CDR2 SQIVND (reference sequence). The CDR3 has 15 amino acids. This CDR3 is CASSAGTGRAETQYF. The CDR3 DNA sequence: TGTGCCAGTAGTGCAGGGACAGGGAGAGCCGAGACCCAGTACTTC.

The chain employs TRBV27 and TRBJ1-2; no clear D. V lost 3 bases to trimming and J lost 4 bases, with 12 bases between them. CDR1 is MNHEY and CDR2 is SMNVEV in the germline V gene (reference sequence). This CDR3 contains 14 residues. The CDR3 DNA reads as TGTGCCAGCAGTTTGAGGCAATTTAGCTATGGCTACACCTTC. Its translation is CASSLRQFSYGYTF.